Listed below are T cell receptor beta chains from one sample, sequenced in a study of cytomegalovirus exposure and HLA in healthy donors. Profiled with immunoSEQ multiplex PCR; TCRdb holds only in-frame clones, not every one. The sample lists about 130,000 clones; approximately 62% were seen once. The specimen was PBMCs. The receptors were sampled from a human donor in good health. CDR3s include the opening cysteine and the closing phenylalanine or tryptophan. The order of the fields is D gene, V gene, clone size, J gene, CDR3 protein, CDR3 DNA. The D gene is left open where the match is weak. Clone size, where shown, is once, few, many, or a class for clones that have expanded.

>NA|TRBV6-1|NA|TRBJ1-1
CASTWGSDDPEAFF
TGTGCCAGCACCTGGGGCAGCGATGACCCTGAAGCTTTCTTT
>TRBD1|TRBV5-4|NA|TRBJ2-7
CASSFATGDSYEQYF
TGTGCCAGCAGCTTTGCGACAGGGGACTCCTACGAGCAGTACTTC
>NA|TRBV5-4|NA|TRBJ2-1
CASSRGPGDEQFF
TGTGCCAGCAGCCGGGGACCGGGGGATGAGCAGTTCTTC
>NA|TRBV7-9|NA|TRBJ1-2
CASSLVRQDYTF
TGTGCCAGCAGCTTAGTGAGACAGGACTACACCTTC
>NA|TRBV5-1|NA|TRBJ1-3
CASSPGSVRGGNTIYF
TGCGCCAGCAGCCCTGGATCGGTCAGGGGAGGAAACACCATATATTTT
>TRBD1|TRBV19|NA|TRBJ2-7
CASRDRGREHVSYEQYF
TGTGCCAGTAGGGACAGGGGGCGCGAACACGTCTCCTACGAGCAGTACTTC
>NA|TRBV20-1|NA|TRBJ1-2
CSARRDYGYTF
TGCAGTGCTAGGCGGGACTATGGCTACACCTTC
>TRBD2|TRBV5-1|NA|TRBJ2-1
CASSFGLAGGNNEQFF
TGCGCCAGCAGCTTCGGACTAGCGGGGGGAAACAATGAGCAGTTCTTC
>TRBD2|TRBV4-1|NA|TRBJ2-5
CASSLSPGTGGETQYF
TGCGCCAGCAGCCTATCCCCGGGGACGGGAGGGGAGACCCAGTACTTC
>TRBD1|TRBV29-1|NA|TRBJ1-1
CSGGTGAPKTEAFF
TGCAGCGGTGGGACAGGGGCCCCGAAAACTGAAGCTTTCTTT
>NA|TRBV7-3|NA|TRBJ2-3
CASSRGTGSWDTQYF
TGTGCCAGCAGCCGAGGCACAGGGAGCTGGGATACGCAGTATTTT
>TRBD2|TRBV9|NA|TRBJ2-1
CASSVGGLAVYNEQFF
TGTGCCAGCAGCGTAGGGGGACTAGCGGTCTACAATGAGCAGTTCTTC
>TRBD2|TRBV5-1|NA|TRBJ2-7
CASSLGTSGMPIYEQYF
TGCGCCAGCAGCTTAGGGACTAGCGGGATGCCTATCTACGAGCAGTACTTC
>NA|TRBV11-2|once|TRBJ2-3
CASSLAYTDTQYF
TGTGCCAGCAGCTTAGCGTACACAGATACGCAGTATTTT
>TRBD2|TRBV9|NA|TRBJ2-7
CASSVGNSGGYEQYF
TGTGCCAGCAGCGTAGGGAATAGCGGGGGCTACGAGCAGTACTTC
>NA|TRBV5-1|NA|TRBJ2-7
CASSSERYEQYF
TGCGCCAGCAGCTCAGAGAGGTACGAGCAGTACTTC
>TRBD1|TRBV5-1|once|TRBJ1-2
CASSLDRGPYGYTF
TGCGCCAGCAGCTTGGACAGGGGCCCCTATGGCTACACCTTC
>NA|TRBV19|NA|TRBJ1-5
CASSMGRREISNQPQHF
TGTGCCAGTAGTATGGGAAGGAGGGAAATTAGCAATCAGCCCCAGCATTTT
>TRBD1|TRBV5-5|NA|TRBJ1-2
CASSLAPAGQGTFGYTF
TGTGCCAGCAGCTTGGCGCCCGCGGGACAGGGGACCTTTGGCTACACCTTC
>TRBD1|TRBV29-1|NA|TRBJ1-2
CSVGGGSSGYGYTF
TGCAGCGTTGGAGGGGGCAGTTCGGGATATGGCTACACCTTC
>NA|TRBV5-4|NA|TRBJ2-2
CASHRDPNTGELFF
TGTGCCAGTCACAGGGATCCGAACACCGGGGAGCTGTTTTTT
>TRBD2|TRBV5-4|NA|TRBJ2-7
CASSGSGRQYF
TGTGCCAGCAGCGGAAGCGGGAGGCAGTACTTC
>TRBD1|TRBV29-1|NA|TRBJ1-1
CSVGQGNTEAFF
TGCAGCGTGGGACAGGGGAACACTGAAGCTTTCTTT
>NA|TRBV28|NA|TRBJ1-1
CASRSPGLNAGEAFF
TGTGCCAGCAGATCGCCGGGACTCAATGCAGGCGAAGCTTTCTTT
>TRBD1|TRBV7-8|NA|TRBJ2-1
CASSLGTGPYNEQFF
TGTGCCAGCAGCTTAGGGACAGGGCCCTACAATGAGCAGTTCTTC
>TRBD1|TRBV19|few|TRBJ2-1
CASIGTGDGNEQFF
TGTGCCAGTATAGGGACAGGGGACGGCAATGAGCAGTTCTTC
>TRBD1|TRBV11-2|NA|TRBJ1-4
CASSSSGTDNEKLFF
TGTGCCAGCAGCTCCTCCGGGACAGATAATGAAAAACTGTTTTTT
>TRBD1|TRBV28|NA|TRBJ1-1
CATRDRNTEAFF
TGTGCCACCCGGGACAGGAACACTGAAGCTTTCTTT
>TRBD1|TRBV5-1|NA|TRBJ2-1
CASSFRTGRGEQFF
TGCGCCAGCAGCTTTCGGACAGGGCGGGGTGAGCAGTTCTTC
>TRBD1|TRBV9|few|TRBJ1-2
CASSDLPGAGGAGGYTF
TGTGCCAGCAGCGACTTACCGGGGGCAGGGGGCGCGGGGGGCTACACCTTC
>TRBD2|TRBV5-4|once|TRBJ2-7
CASSLAGGPVNEQYF
TGTGCCAGCAGTCTAGCGGGAGGGCCAGTGAACGAGCAGTACTTC
>NA|TRBV20-1|once|TRBJ2-1
CSATGNEQFF
TGCAGTGCTACGGGCAATGAGCAGTTCTTC
>TRBD1|TRBV29-1|NA|TRBJ1-2
CSVGSPTGADYGYTF
TGCAGCGTTGGGAGTCCAACAGGGGCGGACTATGGCTACACCTTC
>TRBD1|TRBV6-5|NA|TRBJ2-7
CASSLGTGSYEQYF
TGTGCCAGCAGTTTGGGGACAGGGTCCTACGAGCAGTACTTC
>NA|TRBV18|few|TRBJ2-3
CASSPPAADTQYF
TGTGCCAGCTCACCACCAGCGGCAGATACGCAGTATTTT
>NA|TRBV5-6|NA|TRBJ1-5
CASSFSPTDNQPQHF
TGTGCCAGCAGCTTTTCGCCGACAGATAATCAGCCCCAGCATTTT
>TRBD1|TRBV11-2|NA|TRBJ2-1
CASSLGLGTGFNEQFF
TGTGCCAGCAGCTTGGGGTTGGGGACAGGCTTCAATGAGCAGTTCTTC
>NA|TRBV19|NA|TRBJ2-7
CASSISRGYEQYF
TGTGCCAGTAGTATATCCAGGGGCTACGAGCAGTACTTC
>NA|TRBV9|NA|TRBJ2-2
CASSTGVSTGELFF
TGTGCCAGCAGCACGGGAGTGAGCACCGGGGAGCTGTTTTTT
>TRBD1|TRBV25-1|few|TRBJ2-2
CASSVTGNGGGELFF
TGTGCCAGCAGTGTGACAGGGAATGGAGGCGGGGAGCTGTTTTTT
>NA|TRBV4-1|few|TRBJ2-3
CASSQEGAGYSTDTQYF
TGCGCCAGCAGCCAAGAGGGGGCGGGTTACAGCACAGATACGCAGTATTTT
>TRBD1|TRBV7-3|NA|TRBJ2-5
CASSSIPGQGEGETQYF
TGTGCCAGCAGCTCGATTCCTGGACAGGGTGAGGGGGAGACCCAGTACTTC
>TRBD1|TRBV7-3|few|TRBJ2-5
CASSPHPPTGGPETQYF
TGTGCCAGCAGCCCCCACCCCCCGACAGGGGGCCCAGAGACCCAGTACTTC
>TRBD2|TRBV5-1|NA|TRBJ2-1
CASSRTSGTSSYNEQFF
TGCGCCAGCAGCCGGACTAGCGGGACGAGCTCCTACAATGAGCAGTTCTTC
>NA|TRBV5-4|few|TRBJ1-2
CASSGRGDYGYTF
TGTGCCAGCAGCGGCAGGGGAGACTATGGCTACACCTTC
>TRBD2|TRBV9|NA|TRBJ2-1
CASSDSSGRAHNEQFF
TGTGCCAGCAGCGATTCTAGCGGGAGGGCACACAATGAGCAGTTCTTC
>NA|TRBV7-8|NA|TRBJ2-2
CASSTTTRTGELFF
TGTGCCAGCAGCACCACGACTCGCACCGGGGAGCTGTTTTTT
>TRBD2|TRBV19|NA|TRBJ2-3
CATRGLGTDTQYF
TGTGCCACTCGGGGACTAGGCACAGATACGCAGTATTTT
>TRBD2|TRBV5-1|NA|TRBJ2-1
CASRPLAGVEYNEQFF
TGCGCCAGCAGGCCGCTAGCGGGAGTTGAGTACAATGAGCAGTTCTTC
>TRBD2|TRBV5-1|NA|TRBJ2-1
CASSWGLAGENYNEQFF
TGCGCCAGCAGCTGGGGACTAGCGGGAGAGAACTACAATGAGCAGTTCTTC
>NA|TRBV5-4|NA|TRBJ1-1
CASSLGGGSRTEAFF
TGTGCCAGCAGCTTGGGGGGCGGGAGTCGCACTGAAGCTTTCTTT
>NA|TRBV19|few|TRBJ1-5
CASSIFGGVASNQPQHF
TGTGCCAGTAGTATCTTCGGGGGAGTGGCTAGCAATCAGCCCCAGCATTTT
>TRBD2|TRBV4-1|NA|TRBJ2-3
CASSQDRGLAGGDTQYF
TGCGCCAGCAGCCAAGATCGAGGACTAGCGGGAGGAGATACGCAGTATTTT
>NA|TRBV28|NA|TRBJ2-7
CASSPSGGSNYEQYF
TGTGCCAGCAGTCCCTCGGGTGGCAGCAACTACGAGCAGTACTTC